This TCR beta chain was documented in a study of T cell repertoires in cytomegalovirus infection (dated by TCRdb to about 2019). With regard to the full study: The HLA type of each donor mattered for the analysis, because public TCR beta signatures pointed to carriage of CMV infection along with the matching HLA type.

Taken from cysteine to phenylalanine, the CDR3 has 17 residues. Only CDR3 DNA is held: 51 bases, read in frame from base 1. CDR1 and CDR2, looked up from the germline V gene, are SGHVS and FNYEAQ. Trimming costs V 5 bases and J 2 bases, and their ends lie 21 bases apart. A word on this clonotype: Its antigen is unknown. The record has no base qualities; no much larger clone is one base away.

Study-wide conclusions, independent of this receptor: In both this cohort and an independent cohort of some 370 donors, the cumulative frequency of public TCR beta family members distinguished carriers of CMV infection plus the relevant HLA type. The ex vivo response was dominated by HLA-C-restricted CMV-specific TCR beta clonotypes, which also provided the single most frequent clonotype in two of eight donors.

The instrument was an Illumina HiSeq 1500. TCRdb applied fastp at Q25 and MiXCR to the public reads, then kept only in-frame beta chains. Entries that share a CDR3 protein sequence are merged under the most common genes and DNA. This sample has roughly 760,000 distinct CDR3 sequences in its table, and about a third of those were observed once. Clones ranked in the top ten supply under 3% of the sample. In this chain, TRBV7-6 is recombined with TRBJ1-2; tentative D gene TRBD1, with 5 bases matching. The sample taken for sequencing was PBMCs. The receptor was derived from a human donor in good health (CMV status not recorded). Some clones in this sample may be carry-over from other donors' samples. The CDR3 region: CASSQDFGGGTNYGYTF. In nucleotide form, the sequence is TGTGCCAGCAGCCAAGATTTCGGGGGAGGAACGAACTATGGCTACACCTTC.